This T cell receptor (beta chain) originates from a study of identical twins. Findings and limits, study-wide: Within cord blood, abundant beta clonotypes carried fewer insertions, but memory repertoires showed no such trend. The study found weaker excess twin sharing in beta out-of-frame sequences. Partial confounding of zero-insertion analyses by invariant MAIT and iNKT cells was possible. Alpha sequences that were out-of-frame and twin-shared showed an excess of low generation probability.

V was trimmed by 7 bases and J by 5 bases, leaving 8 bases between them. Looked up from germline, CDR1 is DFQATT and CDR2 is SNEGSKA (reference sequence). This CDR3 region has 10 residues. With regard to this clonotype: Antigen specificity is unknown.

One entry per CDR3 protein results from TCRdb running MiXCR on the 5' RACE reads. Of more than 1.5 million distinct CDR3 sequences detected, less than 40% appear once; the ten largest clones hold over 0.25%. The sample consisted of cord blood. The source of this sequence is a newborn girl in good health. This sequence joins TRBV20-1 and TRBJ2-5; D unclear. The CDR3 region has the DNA TGCAGTGACCTAAAGGAGACCCAGTACTTC. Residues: CSDLKETQYF.